These T cell receptor beta chains were read from a single sample in a study of tumor and adjacent non-tumor tissue in lung cancer. TCRdb independently ran MiXCR on the multiplex PCR reads; one entry per CDR3 protein. The table lists 50,000 or so distinct CDR3 sequences, 74% of them singletons, with roughly 25% in the top ten. The sample taken for sequencing was distant non-tumor lung tissue. The receptors stem from a woman in her fifties or sixties with non-small cell lung cancer. CDR3s include the opening cysteine and the closing phenylalanine or tryptophan.

j_call v_call cdr3_aa
TRBJ2-1 TRBV20-1 CSARGAGTTENEQFF
TRBJ2-7 TRBV12-3/TRBV12-4 CISSFVLAGDYEQYF
TRBJ2-7 TRBV29-1 CSIEFASGRSTADQYF
TRBJ2-3 TRBV4-3 CASSQEGGPTDIQYF
TRBJ2-3 TRBV29-1 CSVRGFDTDTQYF
TRBJ2-1 TRBV11-1 CTSSRGFAAGSYNEQFF
TRBJ2-7 TRBV11-3 CASSQRLALEEYF
TRBJ1-2 TRBV20-1 CSARETGDRYTF
TRBJ2-7 TRBV28 CASSPPGVTSYEQYF
TRBJ1-2 TRBV12-3/TRBV12-4 CASSTRHHGYTF
TRBJ2-3 TRBV6-1 CVSSNTETQYF
TRBJ1-2 TRBV6-5 CTSSYSVRAYGYTF
TRBJ1-3 TRBV4-3 CASSPGLGSGNTIYF
NA TRBV6-1 CAVTDGANQPQYF
TRBJ1-5 TRBV6-1 CAVTDRANQPQHF
TRBJ1-6 TRBV11-2 CASGLETSDSPLHF
TRBJ2-3 TRBV28 CASTHDGPGDTQYF
TRBJ2-3 TRBV6-2/TRBV6-3 CASSIRGELTLYF
TRBJ2-2 TRBV11-2 CASSSPQGGRNTGELLF
TRBJ2-3 TRBV6-2/TRBV6-3 CASSPIQSGSNTDTQYF
TRBJ1-5 TRBV7-8 CASSLAGAQGNQPQHF
TRBJ2-7 TRBV5-5 CASSSRVREQYF
TRBJ1-2 TRBV6-2/TRBV6-3 CASSYEGIYANTF
TRBJ2-1 TRBV5-4 CACSLGLRNEQFF
TRBJ2-1 TRBV29-1 CSVGLGGGDNKQFF
TRBJ1-5 TRBV20-1 CSAGCRGQPQYF
TRBJ2-5 TRBV12-3/TRBV12-4 CGSRDGQALYQETQYF
TRBJ2-1 TRBV6-1 CASSASIAGGNNEQFF
TRBJ1-6 TRBV6-6 CANSFDQGSSYNSPLHF
TRBJ2-3 TRBV28 CASSPGDSGLDTRHF
TRBJ2-3 TRBV5-5 CACSLGLAGDTQYF
TRBJ1-6 TRBV6-5 CASSYSTGTGLINLHF